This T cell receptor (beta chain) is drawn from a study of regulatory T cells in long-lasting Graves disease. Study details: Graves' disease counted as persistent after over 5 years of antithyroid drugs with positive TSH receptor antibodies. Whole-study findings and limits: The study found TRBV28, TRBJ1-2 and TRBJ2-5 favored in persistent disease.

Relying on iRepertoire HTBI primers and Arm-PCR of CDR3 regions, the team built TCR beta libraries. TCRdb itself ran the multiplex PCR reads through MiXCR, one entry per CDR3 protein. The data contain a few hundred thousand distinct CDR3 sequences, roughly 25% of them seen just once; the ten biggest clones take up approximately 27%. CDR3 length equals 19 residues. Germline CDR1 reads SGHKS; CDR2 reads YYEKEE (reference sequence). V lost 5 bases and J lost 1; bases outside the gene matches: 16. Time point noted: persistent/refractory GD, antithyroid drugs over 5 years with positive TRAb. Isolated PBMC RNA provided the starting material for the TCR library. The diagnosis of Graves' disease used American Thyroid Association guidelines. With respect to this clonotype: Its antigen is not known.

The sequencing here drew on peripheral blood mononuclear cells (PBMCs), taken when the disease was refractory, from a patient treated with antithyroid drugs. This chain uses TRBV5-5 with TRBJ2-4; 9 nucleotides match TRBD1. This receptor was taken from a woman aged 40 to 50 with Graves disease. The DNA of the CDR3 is TGTGCCAGCAGTCAAACACCGGGACAGGGACATTTTGCCAAAAACATTCAGTACTTC. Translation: CASSQTPGQGHFAKNIQYF.